These 31 T cell receptor beta chains share one sample of origin, sequenced in a study of blood T cell repertoires in COVID-19. Profiling relied on immunoSEQ multiplex PCR, and the TCRdb table lists in-frame clones only, not all of them. The table lists roughly 220,000 clones, 70% to 90% of them singletons. What was sequenced was PBMCs or T cells enriched from blood (not recorded which). These receptors all come from a woman aged 45-59 years with acute COVID-19.

The chain recombines TRBV4-2 with TRBJ1-6, with TRBD1 matching 11 bases. J lost 1 base, V lost 1 base, and 9 bases had no gene match. The CDR3 sequence is 20 residues long. Germline CDR1 and CDR2: LGHNA and YNFKEQ. The CDR3 nucleotides read TGTGCCAGCAGCCAAGGATGGTCCGGGACAGGGGGGTCCTATAATTCACCCCTCCACTTT. It is translated as CASSQGWSGTGGSYNSPLHF.

A few counts support this clone. The chain links TRBV4-1 to TRBJ2-7, with D possibly being TRBD2 (6 bases). Between the trimmed V and J ends, which lost 0 bases and 7 bases, there was a span of 7 bases. This CDR3 comprises 12 residues. Germline V gene sequence: CDR1 MGHRA, CDR2 YSYEKL. The chain's CDR3 is CASSQDGREQYF. CDR3 bases: TGCGCCAGCAGCCAAGATGGGAGGGAGCAGTACTTC.

The chain is built from TRBV2 and TRBJ2-3; 7 nucleotides line up with TRBD1. From germline, CDR1 is SNHLY and CDR2 FYNNEI. The CDR3 totals 15 residues. J lost 2 bases, V lost 4 bases, and 6 bases had no gene match. This CDR3 reads CASSVVQGHTDTQYF. CDR3 nucleotides: TGTGCCAGCAGTGTGGTACAGGGGCACACAGATACGCAGTATTTT.

This chain connects TRBV7-9 to TRBJ1-3, with unresolved D. CDR3 length: 13 residues. Germline CDR1 reads SEHNR; CDR2 reads FQNEAQ (reference sequence). V shed 2 bases and J shed 2 bases, with 4 bases lying between them. CDR3 bases: TGTGCCAGCAGCTTAATCGCTGGAAACACCATATATTTT. Translation gives CASSLIAGNTIYF.

Only one count was recorded for this clone. This chain's CDR3 is CASSLRVGLAGLNEQFF. The CDR3, as DNA: TGTGCCAGCAGCTTAAGGGTCGGGCTAGCGGGTCTCAATGAGCAGTTCTTC. The chain uses TRBV7-2 and TRBJ2-1; 8 nucleotides agree with TRBD2. CDR3 length: 17 residues. Trimming removed 2 bases from V and 6 bases from J; junction bases left unmatched: 12. Germline V CDR1 and CDR2: SGHTA, FQGNSA.

CDR3 sequence (DNA): TGTGCCACTTCAAGGCGACAGACCACCACAGATACGCAGTATTTT. Translating gives CATSRRQTTTDTQYF. The chain employs TRBV19 and TRBJ2-3, with a weak D call TRBD1 (5 bases). The CDR3 totals 15 residues. Per the germline V gene, CDR1 is LNHDA and CDR2 is SQIVND (reference sequence). The V and J ends lost 10 bases and 2 bases respectively, with 19 bases between them.

In regard to this clone: The identical CDR3 is also encoded by other nucleotide sequences in the sample. The gene calls are TRBV18 and TRBJ1-5; D is uncertain. The V end lost 3 bases, the J end lost 4 bases, and 7 bases lay between the germline ends. The CDR3 runs to 13 residues. Germline V CDR1 and CDR2: KGHSH, LQKENI. The CDR3 bases are TGTGCCAGCTCACCTGGCAGAAATCAGCCCCAGCATTTT. It is translated as CASSPGRNQPQHF.

V and J are TRBV19 and TRBJ2-3; possible D gene TRBD2, 5 bases. V gave up 6 bases and J gave up 4 bases, with 8 bases separating them. Germline CDR1 and CDR2: LNHDA and SQIVND (reference sequence). CDR3 size: 12 residues. For the CDR3, the DNA is TGTGCCAGTAGCCTAGCCGCAGATACGCAGTATTTT. Its translation: CASSLAADTQYF.

The genes are TRBV5-4 and TRBJ2-2; D is undetermined. V was pared by 0 bases and J by 1 base, with 7 bases between. The germline V gene encodes CDR1 SGHNT and CDR2 YYREEE (reference sequence). This CDR3 comprises 15 residues. CDR3 nucleotides: TGTGCCAGCAGCTTGGGAGTAGTGAACACCGGGGAGCTGTTTTTT. It translates to CASSLGVVNTGELFF.

The chain recombines TRBV5-1 with TRBJ2-4; D gene uncertain. The germline V and J ends were trimmed by 2 bases and 1 base, with 10 bases remaining between them. This CDR3 has 15 residues. Germline CDR1 SGHRS, CDR2 YFSETQ. This CDR3 reads CASSFSGGAKNIQYF. CDR3 in DNA: TGCGCCAGCAGCTTCTCGGGTGGCGCCAAAAACATTCAGTACTTC.

This chain links TRBV28 with TRBJ2-1, with 7 bases lining up with TRBD2. CDR3 length: 17 amino acids. The V segment lost 6 bases and the J segment 2 bases; nucleotides outside the gene matches: 13. The germline CDR1 and CDR2 sequences are MDHEN and SYDVKM. The CDR3 region has the DNA TGTGCCAGCAGGCCTTATGGGGAGGGCATCGCCTACAATGAGCAGTTCTTC. Encoded protein: CASRPYGEGIAYNEQFF.

The rearrangement links TRBV4-2 to TRBJ1-2, with 10 bases matching TRBD1. V shed 4 bases, J shed 1 base, and the junction held 6 bases outside the gene matches. The CDR3 length is 16 residues. Germline CDR1 reads LGHNA; CDR2 reads YNFKEQ. CDR3 residues: CASSRDRGQINYGYTF. CDR3 sequence (DNA): TGTGCCAGCAGCCGCGACAGGGGGCAGATTAACTATGGCTACACCTTC.

The chain employs TRBV28 and TRBJ1-3; a weak D match, TRBD1 (6 bases). Germline lookup yields CDR1 MDHEN and CDR2 SYDVKM. The CDR3 consists of 21 residues. Trimming shortened V by 3 bases and J by 0 bases, and 27 bases separated the two germline ends. The CDR3 DNA sequence: TGTGCCAGCAGTTTTCGGACACCTTACAGTCCTTTACAGGGCTCTGGAAACACCATATATTTT. Protein: CASSFRTPYSPLQGSGNTIYF.

This rearrangement joins TRBV2 to TRBJ1-5; TRBD1 matches at 11 bases. The trim removed 4 bases at V and 1 base at J, leaving 0 bases unmatched. Germline V gene sequence: CDR1 SNHLY, CDR2 FYNNEI. The length of the CDR3 is 15 residues. Here the CDR3 DNA reads TGTGCCAGCAGTGGGGACAGGGGGAGCAATCAGCCCCAGCATTTT. Its protein is CASSGDRGSNQPQHF.

The rearrangement joins TRBV24-1 to TRBJ2-7; 7 nucleotides line up with TRBD2. V lost 4 bases, J lost 7 bases, and 18 bases stayed unmatched. CDR3 length: 17 residues. Germline V gives CDR1 KGHDR, CDR2 SFDVKD. In DNA form, the CDR3 reads TGTGCCACCAGTGACCCAAAAGCAAGGGAGGGGTCGAGGGAGCAGTACTTC. Residues: CATSDPKAREGSREQYF.

V usage is TRBV6-2 or TRBV6-3 and J usage is TRBJ2-7; D unclear. In germline, CDR1 is MNHEY, CDR2 SVGEGT. The CDR3 runs to 14 residues. V lost 6 bases to trimming and J lost 6 bases, with 18 bases between them. The CDR3, as DNA: TGTGCCAGCAGCCAACGATTCAGACGGGTCGAGCAGTACTTC. Protein sequence: CASSQRFRRVEQYF.

J is TRBJ2-6 and V is TRBV5-4; the D gene is possibly TRBD1 (6 bases). The CDR3 is 18 residues long. The V gene's germline CDR1 is SGHNT and CDR2 YYREEE (reference sequence). Trimming left V 2 bases short and J 0 bases short, with 15 bases between. The CDR3 protein is CASSFLMGAPSGANVLTF. The DNA for the CDR3 is TGTGCCAGCAGCTTCCTGATGGGGGCGCCCTCTGGGGCCAACGTCCTGACTTTC.

This clone was seen a single time. The CDR3 is CASRIDRLNTGELFF. The CDR3 nucleotides read TGTGCCAGCAGGATCGACAGGCTGAACACCGGGGAGCTGTTTTTT. The gene calls are TRBV28 and TRBJ2-2, with a tentative D call TRBD1 (6 bases). Trimming pared 6 bases from V and 1 base from J, leaving 12 bases between. Germline V gene lookup returns CDR1 MDHEN and CDR2 SYDVKM. The CDR3 sequence is 15 residues long.

This chain uses TRBV7-2 with TRBJ2-7; 12 bases match TRBD2. CDR1 and CDR2 (germline): SGHTA, FQGNSA. CDR3 length: 16 residues. Unmatched junction bases numbered 9, after V lost 5 bases and J lost 4 bases. CDR3 loop: CASSPTSGSGAYEQYF. The DNA for the CDR3 is TGTGCCAGCAGCCCGACTAGCGGGAGTGGTGCTTACGAGCAGTACTTC.

This chain connects TRBV28 to TRBJ2-2, with D possibly matching TRBD1 (6 bases). V lost 2 bases and J lost 7, with 11 bases in between. The CDR3 contains 14 residues. CDR1 is MDHEN, CDR2 SYDVKM, per germline. The CDR3 DNA is TGTGCCAGCAGTTTAACCCAGGGGCACGGGGAGCTGTTTTTT. Translated: CASSLTQGHGELFF.

The CDR3 DNA is TGTGCCAGCAGTTACTCGCGCTCTAAACAGGGACACGAGCAGTACTTC. This gives the protein CASSYSRSKQGHEQYF. The chain is built from TRBV6-2 or TRBV6-3 and TRBJ2-7; D is possibly TRBD1 (6 bases). Germline V gene sequence: CDR1 MNHEY, CDR2 SVGEGT. The CDR3 length is 16 residues. V was pared by 0 bases and J by 5 bases, with 17 bases between.

The CDR3 DNA reads as TGTGCCAGCAGACAGGGGTCCTACAATGAGCAGTTCTTC. This gives the protein CASRQGSYNEQFF. J is TRBJ2-1 and V is TRBV7-9; 7 bases line up with TRBD1. The CDR3 consists of 13 residues. In germline, CDR1 is SEHNR, CDR2 FQNEAQ (reference sequence). With V trimmed by 6 bases and J by 1 base, 0 bases remained unmatched.

V and J are TRBV28 and TRBJ2-5, with 7 bases matching TRBD1. The CDR3 has 14 residues. J lost 3 bases, V lost 2 bases, and 3 bases had no gene match. Looked up from germline, CDR1 is MDHEN and CDR2 is SYDVKM. In nucleotides, the CDR3 is TGTGCCAGCAGTTTACCACAGGGGAAAGAGACCCAGTACTTC. Translation: CASSLPQGKETQYF.

The chain carries TRBV5-4 and TRBJ1-1, with a possible D match to TRBD1 (5 bases). The CDR3 runs 13 residues. With 0 bases removed from V and 11 bases from J, the gap between germline ends came to 14 bases. The germline V gene encodes CDR1 SGHNT and CDR2 YYREEE (reference sequence). The CDR3 here is CASSLGGTGVAFF. The CDR3 nucleotides read TGTGCCAGCAGCTTGGGGGGGACGGGAGTCGCTTTCTTT.

This clone was picked up one time. The gene calls are TRBV7-2 and TRBJ2-7; TRBD2 is a possible D gene (6 bases). The CDR3 has 13 residues. Germline assignment: CDR1 SGHTA and CDR2 FQGNSA. Between the trimmed V and J ends, which lost 8 bases and 2 bases, there was a span of 13 bases. CDR3 region: CASGGAGAYEQYF. The CDR3 coding sequence is TGTGCCAGCGGAGGGGCGGGCGCCTACGAGCAGTACTTC.

This clone was seen only once. V gene TRBV7-8 combines with J gene TRBJ2-1, with 7 bases matching TRBD1. The V segment lost 5 bases and the J segment 6 bases; nucleotides outside the gene matches: 4. The germline V gene encodes CDR1 SGHVS and CDR2 FQNEAQ. CDR3 length: 13 residues. Here the CDR3 reads CASSPRTGNEQFF. CDR3 DNA: TGTGCCAGCAGCCCTCGGACAGGCAATGAGCAGTTCTTC.

This clone occurred once. The chain is built from TRBV5-4 and TRBJ2-5; 8 bases fit TRBD2. This CDR3 comprises 18 residues. V was pared by 0 bases and J by 2 bases, with 12 bases of the junction left unmatched. Per germline, CDR1 SGHNT and CDR2 YYREEE (reference sequence). The CDR3 nucleotides read TGTGCCAGCAGCTTGGAGGGGTCGGCTAGCGGGTTACAAGAGACCCAGTACTTC. Its protein is CASSLEGSASGLQETQYF.

V gene TRBV28 combines with J gene TRBJ1-2; D is uncertain. From germline, CDR1 is MDHEN and CDR2 SYDVKM. The CDR3 has 12 residues. V lost 6 bases, J lost 6 bases, and 11 bases lay in between. In nucleotides, the CDR3 is TGTGCCAGCAGCCTCGCCGGGGATGGCTACACCTTC. Its protein is CASSLAGDGYTF.

CDR3 in amino acids: CASSWRTSGSDEQFF. For the CDR3, the DNA is TGTGCCAGCAGTTGGCGGACTAGCGGGAGCGATGAGCAGTTCTTC. The chain has TRBV2 and TRBJ2-1; TRBD2 matches 13 bases. CDR1 is SNHLY, CDR2 FYNNEI, per germline. After removal of 5 bases from V and 8 bases from J, the junction contained 6 bases not matched to a gene. The CDR3 runs to 15 residues.

This chain links TRBV28 with TRBJ1-3; perhaps TRBD1 as D (6 bases). In germline, CDR1 is MDHEN, CDR2 SYDVKM. Trimming shortened V by 6 bases and J by 8 bases, and 17 bases separated the two germline ends. The CDR3 is 14 residues long. Here the CDR3 DNA reads TGTGCCAGCAGCCTGGACAGTCCTTGGGACACCATATATTTT. Amino acids: CASSLDSPWDTIYF. Looking up the rest from reference TRBV28 and TRBJ1-3 gives the full variable domain: DVKVTQSSRYLVKRTGEKVFLECVQDMDHENMFWYRQDPGLGLRLIYFSYDVKMKEKGDIPEGYSVSREKKERFSLILESASTNQTSMYLCASSLDSPWDTIYFGEGSWLTVV.

This sequence joins TRBV4-3 and TRBJ2-1; 8 bases align to TRBD2. After removal of 5 bases from V and 2 bases from J, the junction contained 8 bases not matched to a gene. Looked up from germline, CDR1 is LGHNA and CDR2 is YSLEER. This CDR3 region has 16 residues. Here the CDR3 reads CASSYLAGTTYNEQFF. The CDR3 DNA sequence: TGCGCCAGCAGCTATTTAGCGGGAACTACCTACAATGAGCAGTTCTTC.